These 12 T cell receptor beta chains came from one sample sequenced in a study of blood T cell repertoires in COVID-19. The repertoire was sequenced with immunoSEQ multiplex PCR; TCRdb's copy has only in-frame clones and lacks some. The table includes 330,000 or so clones, roughly 87% detected once. The sequenced sample consisted of PBMCs or T cells enriched from blood (not recorded which). These receptor sequences come from a woman in her twenties or thirties who had recovered from COVID-19.

As to this clone: This sample also contains other DNA sequences that code for the same CDR3. V gene TRBV12-3 or TRBV12-4 combines with J gene TRBJ1-1, with a weak D call TRBD1 (5 bases). V was cut by 1 base and J by 3 bases, with 6 bases left in between. The CDR3 spans 13 residues. As DNA, the CDR3 is TGTGCCAGCAGTTTAGACAGGTACACTGAAGCTTTCTTT. Its protein product is CASSLDRYTEAFF.

Turning to this clone: The junction shows a germline mismatch at one end, possibly a read error. This rearrangement joins TRBV5-6 to TRBJ2-7; tentatively, D is TRBD2 (5 bases). This CDR3 comprises 18 residues. Germline CDR1 is SGHDT and CDR2 is YYEEEE. The CDR3 loop reads CASSLGLPLELRSYERYF. Here the CDR3 DNA reads TGTGCCAGCAGCTTAGGACTGCCACTGGAGTTGCGCTCCTACGAGCGGTACTTC.

The chain recombines TRBV25-1 with TRBJ2-7; possibly TRBD2 for D (6 bases). This CDR3 has 16 amino acids. The V gene lost 1 base and the J gene lost 5 bases, with 18 bases spanning the gap. Germline CDR1 is MGHDK and CDR2 is SYGVNS. CDR3 nucleotide sequence: TGTGCCAGCAGTGAATTGGGGGACTCAAAGGTCCACGAGCAGTACTTC. This sequence encodes CASSELGDSKVHEQYF.

This chain connects TRBV19 to TRBJ1-4, with TRBD1 as a possible D gene (6 bases). V dropped 4 bases and J dropped 0 bases, with 15 bases sitting between them. The CDR3 length is 17 residues. The V gene's germline CDR1 is LNHDA and CDR2 SQIVND (reference sequence). Here the CDR3 DNA reads TGTGCCAGTAGTAAACAGGGCCCCCGCGCAACTAATGAAAAACTGTTTTTT. Encoded protein: CASSKQGPRATNEKLFF.

This clone was recorded a few times. This sequence joins TRBV12-3 or TRBV12-4 and TRBJ1-4; D remains ambiguous. The V and J ends lost 8 bases and 3 bases respectively, with 10 bases between them. CDR3 length: 13 residues. CDR3 sequence (DNA): TGTGCCAGCGGGCAGGCCTCTAATGAAAAACTGTTTTTT. Its protein is CASGQASNEKLFF.

CDR3 in amino acids: CASSGSRRYTGELFF. CDR3 coding DNA: TGTGCCAGCAGCGGCAGCCGGAGATACACCGGGGAGCTGTTTTTT. The chain uses TRBV3-1 (or the pseudogene TRBV3-2) and TRBJ2-2, with D hard to call. This CDR3 is built from 15 residues. Germline lookup yields CDR1 LGHDT and CDR2 YNNKEL (reference sequence). V was clipped by 5 bases and J by 3 bases, with 13 bases between them.

The chain has TRBV11-3 and TRBJ2-7; 7 nucleotides match TRBD2. This CDR3 has 13 residues. Germline V gives CDR1 SGHNT, CDR2 YENEEA. J was trimmed by 5 bases and V by 2 bases; bases with no gene match: 3. In nucleotides, the CDR3 is TGTGCCAGCAGCTTACAGGGAGGGGACGAGCAGTACTTC. Protein sequence: CASSLQGGDEQYF.

This clone was recorded once. This chain joins TRBV11-2 and TRBJ2-7; D might be TRBD1 (5 bases). This CDR3 comprises 11 residues. Trimming left V 7 bases short and J 4 bases short, with 8 bases between. Germline V gene data show CDR1 as SGHAT and CDR2 as FQNNGV. DNA of the CDR3: TGTGCCAGCACAGGGTTTTACGAGCAGTACTTC. It is translated as CASTGFYEQYF.

The genes are TRBV5-4 and TRBJ2-7; 13 bases are a match to TRBD2. There are 17 residues in the CDR3. V shed 4 bases and J 2 bases; nucleotides not matched to a gene: 9. Germline loops: CDR1 SGHNT, CDR2 YYREEE (reference sequence). The CDR3 nucleotides read TGTGCCAGCAGCCCGGGACTAGCGGGAATATATACCTACGAGCAGTACTTC. Its protein product is CASSPGLAGIYTYEQYF.

V gene TRBV28 combines with J gene TRBJ2-3; perhaps TRBD2 as D (6 bases). Trimming shortened V by 4 bases and J by 0 bases, and 8 bases separated the two germline ends. The germline V gene encodes CDR1 MDHEN and CDR2 SYDVKM. CDR3 size: 14 residues. CDR3 residues: CASSSSGSTDTQYF. CDR3 in DNA: TGTGCCAGCAGTTCAAGCGGGAGCACAGATACGCAGTATTTT.

A single count supports this clone. The chain couples TRBV11-2 to TRBJ2-7; perhaps TRBD2 as D (6 bases). The CDR3 is 15 amino acids. Germline V lookup: CDR1 SGHAT, CDR2 FQNNGV. The V end lost 4 bases, the J end lost 0 bases, and 13 bases lay between the germline ends. The CDR3: CASSSGTRASYEQYF. CDR3 DNA: TGTGCCAGCAGCTCCGGGACTCGCGCCTCCTACGAGCAGTACTTC.

V and J are TRBV15 and TRBJ2-3; a weak D match, TRBD2 (6 bases). Germline V lookup: CDR1 LNHNV, CDR2 YYDKDF (reference sequence). The CDR3 runs to 16 residues. V shed 0 bases and J shed 1 base, with 11 bases lying between them. This CDR3 is CATSRDRGLGTDTQYF. As DNA, the CDR3 is TGTGCCACCAGCAGAGATCGGGGGTTGGGCACAGATACGCAGTATTTT. Based on the CDR3 plus reference TRBV15 and TRBJ2-3, the full variable domain is DAMVIQNPRYQVTQFGKPVTLSCSQTLNHNVMYWYQQKSSQAPKLLFHYYDKDFNNEADTPDNFQSRRPNTSFCFLDIRSPGLGDTAMYLCATSRDRGLGTDTQYFGPGTRLTVL.